This TCR beta chain is drawn from a study of PD-1 blockade in classical Hodgkin lymphoma (dated by TCRdb to 2020 to 2022). General notes on the study: Nivolumab dosing was 3 mg/kg intravenously every 2 weeks, continuing until either disease progression or unacceptable toxicity. A peripheral blood immune signature of response to PD-1 blockade in classical Hodgkin lymphoma was defined using TCR beta sequencing and CyTOF. The paper's findings and limits, for the study overall: Baseline diversity similar to that of newly diagnosed patients was observed in trial patients achieving complete response, whereas significantly lower diversity was observed in partial responders and progressors. CD4+ but not CD8+ TCR diversity rose significantly by C4D1 (p=0.0027 vs p=0.16), most apparent in complete responders (p=0.02). Newly diagnosed patients were reported to have lower baseline TCR diversity than healthy donors, and relapsed/refractory patients were reported to have lower baseline TCR diversity still. Diversity was lower in patients who began nivolumab less than 1 year after ASCT, so these patients were left out of later analyses to avoid confounding by immune reconstitution. The study was restricted to a single clinical trial cohort, and the causes of repertoire differences, possibly disease activity or prior therapy, were left undefined.

Explained via the paper, the time point label denotes: cycle 1 day 1 (C1D1), immediately before nivolumab initiation. Relapse after autologous stem cell transplantation had occurred in all trial patients, and cohorts A, B and C were distinguished by prior brentuximab vedotin exposure. Magnetic negative selection with a Miltenyi CD4+ T cell isolation kit was used to purify CD4+ T cells from thawed PBMCs. A total of 50 to 70 patients with relapsed/refractory classical Hodgkin lymphoma made up the trial cohort, and each patient's best overall response was complete response, partial response or progressive disease. Trial patients were treated with single-agent nivolumab in the multi-cohort phase II CheckMate 205 trial. Best overall response was determined by an independent review committee according to the 2007 International Working Group response criteria. Trial PBMCs were collected just before the start of nivolumab (C1D1) and during therapy at cycle 2 day 1 and cycle 4 day 1. Peripheral blood was collected in 8 mL Vacutainer Cell Preparation Tubes, from which PBMCs were isolated by centrifugation and then cryopreserved. Purified CD4+ and CD8+ fractions were generated only in cases for which an additional PBMC sample was available. Magnetically labelled cells were removed on LS columns in a quadroMACS separator, and the flow-through was retained as the purified fraction.

The Qiagen DNeasy kit was used to extract genomic DNA from unsorted PBMCs and from the negatively selected CD4+ and CD8+ fractions. TCR beta CDR3 regions were amplified by immunoSEQ multiplex PCR using primers annealing to V and J segments. A synthetic immune receptor repertoire was used to minimize amplification bias, and any residual bias was removed computationally once sequencing was done. Per the original workflow: Custom Python scripts were used to quantify repertoire diversity as the Shannon entropy index. Unsorted, CD4+ and CD8+ repertoires were analyzed separately, except in combined analyses where CD4+ and CD8+ sequences were merged in silico. Clonal expansion was defined as at least a 2-fold frequency increase after treatment relative to C1D1, with a pseudocount of 0.5 for undetected baseline clones. Singleton clones were defined as clones with 0 or 1 copy at C1D1, and non-singleton clones were defined as clones with 2 or more copies. Clones expanded in unsorted samples were annotated as CD4+, CD8+ or unknown by matching protein sequences in sorted samples from the same patient. Diversity changes from C1D1 to C4D1 were tested in paired samples using Wilcoxon tests. Imported from immuneACCESS, the table was reduced by TCRdb to in-frame sequences with V and J called. These copies leave out some clones; in studies compared against another copy, an unresolved V gene accounts for under half, and the cause of the remainder is not known. V, J and clone size derive from that table, while D and trimming were established from the DNA sequence. The sample table records approximately 3,800 clones; approximately 86% of these occur just once. Together, the top ten hold roughly 0.96% of the sample.

Reading the germline V gene (reference sequence) gives CDR1 PRHDT and CDR2 FYEKMQ. The CDR3, cysteine through phenylalanine, is 14 amino acids long. Solely the CDR3 DNA is kept, with 42 bases framed from the first base. V trim: 4 bases; J trim: 2 bases; unmatched bases: 4. For this clone: The specificity of this receptor is unknown. No quality values exist for individual bases; no much larger clone is one base distant.

In this chain, TRBV13 is recombined with TRBJ1-1; 7 of the junction bases match TRBD1. The clonotype was recovered from a human donor with classical Hodgkin lymphoma. Sequences were derived from CD4+ T cells from blood, sampled at baseline. The sequence in DNA is TGTGCCAGCAGCTCCCGACAGGGCAACACTGAAGCTTTCTTT. The translation is CASSSRQGNTEAFF. The reference TRBV13 and TRBJ1-1 proteins fill in what lies around the CDR3, so the full variable domain reads AAGVIQSPRHLIKEKRETATLKCYPIPRHDTVYWYQQGPGQDPQFLISFYEKMQSDKGSIPDRFSAQQFSDYHSELNMSSLELGDSALYFCASSSRQGNTEAFFGQGTRLTVV.